The T cell receptor (beta chain) described here comes from a study of human T cells and chemical hapten exposure. General study findings and limits: TCRs above 1 in 1000 frequency stayed constant with DPC sensitization.

In regard to this clonotype: Its antigen is as yet unknown.

The time point here: healthy volunteer bleed at 2 weeks. Unfractionated whole blood yielded the extracted total RNA. Unique molecular identifiers were attached to individual cDNA molecules within the library. Original processing notes: With a range of about 23,224 to 750,000, the median per sample was roughly 97,000 TCRs. TCRdb reanalysed the RACE reads using MiXCR and keeps one entry per CDR3 protein. TCRdb assigned the V and J calls; the authors' analysis was not used. The sample includes around 130,000 distinct CDR3 sequences, about 9% of them seen just once. Germline V gives CDR1 SGHTA, CDR2 FQGNSA. The CDR3 consists of 11 residues. Between the trimmed V and J ends, which lost 1 base and 7 bases, there was a span of 1 base.

This chain links TRBV7-2 with TRBJ2-2; no definite D call. Material for sequencing was whole blood. The receptor was derived from a male donor in good health. Some clones in this sample may be carry-over from other donors' samples. The CDR3 loop is CASSLVGELFF. CDR3 DNA: TGTGCCAGCAGCTTAGTCGGGGAGCTGTTTTTT. The full variable domain, completed using reference TRBV7-2 and TRBJ2-2, is GAGVSQSPSNKVTEKGKDVELRCDPISGHTALYWYRQSLGQGLEFLIYFQGNSAPDKSGLPSDRFSAERTGGSVSTLTIQRTQQEDSAVYLCASSLVGELFFGEGSRLTVL.